A selection of T cell receptor beta chains follows, all from one sample in a study of cytomegalovirus exposure and HLA in healthy donors. Sequenced by immunoSEQ multiplex PCR; TCRdb stores in-frame clones only, minus some. The table has 100,000 to 150,000 clones, around nine tenths seen once. What was sequenced was PBMCs. Source of these receptors: a young woman in good health and CMV-seronegative. The conserved cysteine and the conserved F or W are not part of the CDR3 here.

v_call: TRBV25-1; cdr3_aa: ASSEYSLTDTQY
v_call: TRBV6-1; cdr3_aa: ASSEGAGYLGYT
v_call: TRBV5-6; cdr3_aa: ASSSGDHEQY
v_call: TRBV19; cdr3_aa: ASSIWQGYGYT
v_call: TRBV5-8; cdr3_aa: ASSLAGGAGANVLT
v_call: TRBV10-2; cdr3_aa: ASSDEAYGYT
v_call: TRBV7-3; cdr3_aa: ASSLMGLAVHNEQF
v_call: TRBV7-9; cdr3_aa: ASSFGQGREKLF
v_call: TRBV30; cdr3_aa: ACNRGNTDTQY
v_call: TRBV4-1; cdr3_aa: ASSHPLGDRGNEQY
v_call: TRBV28; cdr3_aa: ASSSGTSGASTDTQY
v_call: TRBV10-1; cdr3_aa: ASSDTGNQPQH
v_call: TRBV28; cdr3_aa: ASSLGQGEQY
v_call: TRBV7-8; cdr3_aa: ASSWGQLNTEAF
v_call: TRBV10-1; cdr3_aa: ASSGPSGRPTGELF
v_call: TRBV5-4; cdr3_aa: ASTPERDRVNEQF
v_call: TRBV5-1; cdr3_aa: ASSLAGVRNNEQF
v_call: TRBV7-8; cdr3_aa: ASSLARVPGQGAYEQY
v_call: TRBV2; cdr3_aa: ASSGLEYNEQF
v_call: TRBV12-5; cdr3_aa: ASGLVGGQGYYEQY
v_call: TRBV6-1; cdr3_aa: ASSEPDRYGGYGYT
v_call: TRBV15; cdr3_aa: ATGQRTTSGKTQY
v_call: TRBV4-2; cdr3_aa: ASSQQPGQGYGYT
v_call: TRBV5-6; cdr3_aa: ASSPRTSLDTQY
v_call: TRBV28; cdr3_aa: ASSETYEQY
v_call: TRBV19; cdr3_aa: ASWDSETDTQY
v_call: TRBV7-6; cdr3_aa: ASSLVASSTDTQY
v_call: TRBV5-4; cdr3_aa: ASSLVGTLNTEAF
v_call: TRBV7-8; cdr3_aa: ASSLGRGRVEKLF
v_call: TRBV10-2; cdr3_aa: ATWDRGEYGYT
v_call: TRBV10-3; cdr3_aa: AITGVAANVLT
v_call: TRBV2; cdr3_aa: ASSLGLAGTGELF
v_call: TRBV19; cdr3_aa: ASSMRGYNEAF
v_call: TRBV10-3; cdr3_aa: ATLTSGASSTDTQY
v_call: TRBV5-4; cdr3_aa: ASSPSGSDTQY
v_call: TRBV19; cdr3_aa: ASIGAGDIAKNIQY
v_call: TRBV7-8; cdr3_aa: ASSLRLAKEQY